The rows below give T cell receptor beta chains drawn from one sample of a study of beta chain features in type 1 diabetes. TCRdb keeps only in-frame clones here, not all; method: immunoSEQ multiplex PCR. The sample yields about 340,000 clones, around an eighth seen once. Sequencing was carried out using naive CD4+ T cells from blood. These TCRs come from a young woman with type 1 diabetes. CDR3s include the opening cysteine and the closing phenylalanine or tryptophan. The D gene is left open where the match is weak. Expanded clones get a size class; other rows say once, few or many, or leave the size out.

d_call,clone_size,v_call,j_call,cdr3_aa,cdr3_nt
.,few,TRBV11-2,TRBJ2-4,CASSLDRPGTRAPYF,TGTGCCAGCAGCTTAGATCGACCCGGGACACGAGCTCCGTACTTC
TRBD1,few,TRBV29-1,TRBJ1-1,CSASPGGRTEAFF,TGCAGCGCTTCCCCAGGGGGCCGGACTGAAGCTTTCTTT
TRBD2,.,TRBV27,TRBJ2-7,CASWYRDYPFEQYF,TGTGCCAGCTGGTACCGGGACTACCCCTTCGAGCAGTACTTC
TRBD2,.,TRBV9,TRBJ2-3,CASSVSLAGVSDTQYF,TGTGCCAGCAGCGTTTCGCTAGCGGGAGTATCAGATACGCAGTATTTT
.,few,TRBV29-1,TRBJ2-7,CSVQGGPSYEQYF,TGCAGCGTTCAAGGCGGGCCCTCCTACGAGCAGTACTTC
TRBD2,few,TRBV5-1,TRBJ2-5,CASSPGTSGRSFETQYF,TGCGCCAGCAGCCCCGGGACTAGCGGGAGGAGTTTTGAGACCCAGTACTTC
.,.,TRBV6-6,TRBJ2-1,CASSYPSPNGNEQFF,TGTGCCAGCAGTTACCCGTCCCCTAACGGCAATGAGCAGTTCTTC
.,few,TRBV9,TRBJ2-7,CASSPSGETASIEQYF,TGTGCCAGCAGCCCCTCTGGTGAGACAGCTTCGATCGAGCAGTACTTC
.,few,TRBV18,TRBJ2-6,CASSNNVVGGLLSGANVLTF,TGTGCCAGCTCAAACAACGTCGTTGGAGGGTTATTATCTGGGGCCAACGTCCTGACTTTC
.,few,TRBV30,TRBJ1-5,CAWSGGINQPQHF,TGTGCCTGGAGTGGCGGTATCAATCAGCCCCAGCATTTT
TRBD2,.,TRBV7-9,TRBJ2-1,CASSSPRGLADNEQFF,TGTGCCAGCAGCTCCCCCAGAGGACTAGCGGACAATGAGCAGTTCTTC
TRBD2,few,TRBV6-6,TRBJ2-7,CASSYPGLAGYEQYF,TGTGCCAGCAGTTACCCGGGACTAGCGGGATACGAGCAGTACTTC
TRBD1,.,TRBV18,TRBJ1-1,CASSPGIPGTVPDTEAFF,TGTGCCAGCTCACCAGGAATTCCCGGGACAGTCCCGGACACTGAAGCTTTCTTT
.,.,TRBV5-4,TRBJ1-2,CASSIAHGSGYYGYTF,TGTGCCAGCAGCATAGCTCATGGGAGTGGGTACTATGGCTACACCTTC
TRBD1,.,TRBV11-2,TRBJ1-2,CASSLVRGRGYGYTF,TGTGCCAGCAGCTTAGTCAGGGGGCGCGGCTATGGCTACACCTTC
TRBD1,few,TRBV7-3,TRBJ2-2,CASSPRGRGNTGELFF,TGTGCCAGCAGCCCCAGGGGGCGCGGGAACACCGGGGAGCTGTTTTTT
.,few,TRBV28,TRBJ1-2,CASSFGGGYGYTF,TGTGCCAGCAGTTTTGGGGGAGGGTATGGCTACACCTTC
.,.,TRBV18,TRBJ2-7,CASSPPGGSFSYEQYF,TGTGCCAGCTCACCACCGGGAGGATCTTTCTCCTACGAGCAGTACTTC
TRBD2,few,TRBV11-2,TRBJ2-7,CASSLATSGTYEQYF,TGTGCCAGCAGCTTAGCGACTAGCGGGACCTACGAGCAGTACTTC
TRBD1,.,TRBV19,TRBJ1-2,CASSIGRGRDGYTF,TGTGCCAGTAGTATCGGCAGGGGGCGAGATGGCTACACCTTC
TRBD2,.,TRBV5-1,TRBJ2-6,CASSLGLARPGANVLTF,TGCGCCAGCAGTTTGGGACTAGCACGGCCTGGGGCCAACGTCCTGACTTTC
TRBD2,few,TRBV7-3,TRBJ2-3,CASSLLAGTDTQYF,TGTGCCAGCAGCTTATTAGCGGGAACAGATACGCAGTATTTT
.,.,TRBV29-1,TRBJ2-7,CSVDRPGSVDEQYF,TGCAGCGTTGATCGCCCAGGGTCGGTTGACGAGCAGTACTTC
.,.,TRBV7-8,TRBJ2-5,CASSPRGGYQETQYF,TGTGCCAGCAGCCCTCGAGGGGGTTACCAAGAGACCCAGTACTTC
.,few,TRBV19,TRBJ2-2,CASSLQGTGELFF,TGTGCCAGTAGTCTCCAGGGGACCGGGGAGCTGTTTTTT
TRBD2,few,TRBV28,TRBJ2-1,CASSLGLAGVYEQFF,TGTGCCAGCAGTTTGGGACTAGCGGGAGTTTATGAGCAGTTCTTC
TRBD2,.,TRBV11-2,TRBJ2-3,CASSLGREIDTQYF,TGTGCCAGCAGCTTAGGGCGGGAGATAGATACGCAGTATTTT
.,few,TRBV18,TRBJ1-5,CASSPVEAEDQPQHF,TGTGCCAGCTCACCAGTTGAGGCAGAGGATCAGCCCCAGCATTTT
TRBD1,.,TRBV30,TRBJ1-5,CAWSKGQGVLGNQPQHF,TGTGCCTGGAGTAAGGGACAGGGGGTTTTAGGCAATCAGCCCCAGCATTTT
TRBD2,.,TRBV6-1,TRBJ2-3,CASRGLAGVDTQYF,TGTGCCAGCAGGGGACTAGCGGGAGTGGATACGCAGTATTTT
.,.,TRBV5-6,TRBJ2-1,CASSDSGLEQFF,TGTGCCAGCAGTGATAGCGGTTTGGAGCAGTTCTTC
TRBD1,.,TRBV2,TRBJ1-5,CASSSDRVVLQPQHF,TGTGCCAGCAGTAGCGACAGGGTTGTTCTTCAGCCCCAGCATTTT
.,.,TRBV16,TRBJ1-5,CASSQSVESKPQHF,TGTGCCAGCAGCCAATCGGTAGAAAGTAAGCCCCAGCATTTT
TRBD2,few,TRBV5-4,TRBJ2-1,CASRDASGRAKNEQFF,TGTGCCAGCAGGGACGCTAGCGGGAGGGCCAAAAATGAGCAGTTCTTC
TRBD1,.,TRBV11-3,TRBJ2-2,CASSRTGGELFF,TGTGCCAGCAGCCGGACAGGGGGCGAGCTGTTTTTT
.,few,TRBV10-2,TRBJ2-1,CASTKGGLNTRDEQFF,TGCGCCAGCACCAAAGGTGGACTGAATACAAGGGATGAGCAGTTCTTC
TRBD1,.,TRBV5-4,TRBJ2-2,CASSRDRVTGELFF,TGTGCCAGCAGCCGGGACAGGGTCACCGGGGAGCTGTTTTTT
TRBD1,.,TRBV7-8,TRBJ2-3,CASTLTGVRTDTQYF,TGTGCCAGCACCCTTACAGGGGTTCGAACAGATACGCAGTATTTT
TRBD1,few,TRBV4-1,TRBJ2-7,CASSQTQGTEQYF,TGCGCCAGCAGCCAAACACAGGGGACCGAGCAGTACTTC
.,.,TRBV2,TRBJ2-7,CASSAHRPAYEQYF,TGTGCCAGCAGTGCGCACAGGCCAGCCTACGAGCAGTACTTC